These 19 T cell receptor beta chains were all obtained from the same sample, sequenced in a study of CD8 T cells in Susac syndrome. Reverse transcription of roughly 0.5 to 1 ug RNA was carried out with random hexamers. Each CDR3 protein gets one entry after TCRdb re-called the immunoSEQ multiplex PCR reads with MiXCR. The sample yields about 150,000 distinct CDR3 sequences, under 97% seen once. Specimen: CD4+ T cells from PBMCs. These receptors all stem from a human donor with Susac syndrome.

The chain uses TRBV15 and TRBJ2-1; 11 positions match TRBD2. Germline trimming cut 5 bases from V and 6 bases from J; bases unmatched to any gene: 9. The CDR3 is made up of 16 amino acids. Germline V CDR1 and CDR2: LNHNV, YYDKDF (reference sequence). The chain's CDR3 is CATSGFLAGGPNEQFF. The CDR3 coding sequence is TGTGCCACCAGCGGTTTTCTAGCGGGAGGACCCAATGAGCAGTTCTTC. Together with reference TRBV15 and TRBJ2-1, the CDR3 gives the full variable domain: DAMVIQNPRYQVTQFGKPVTLSCSQTLNHNVMYWYQQKSSQAPKLLFHYYDKDFNNEADTPDNFQSRRPNTSFCFLDIRSPGLGDTAMYLCATSGFLAGGPNEQFFGPGTRLTVL.

The chain has TRBV9 and TRBJ1-1, with 7 nucleotides matching TRBD1. After removal of 4 bases from V and 1 base from J, the junction contained 16 bases not matched to a gene. The CDR3 spans 18 residues. The V gene's germline CDR1 is SGDLS and CDR2 YYNGEE. CDR3 residues: CASSLRTTGDAKNTEAFF. The CDR3 bases are TGTGCCAGCAGCCTCCGTACAACAGGGGACGCGAAGAACACTGAAGCTTTCTTT.

The chain employs TRBV5-1 and TRBJ2-4, with D perhaps matching TRBD2 (6 bases). Per the germline V gene, CDR1 is SGHRS and CDR2 is YFSETQ. The CDR3 consists of 15 residues. Trimming pared 5 bases from V and 10 bases from J, leaving 22 bases between. In DNA, the CDR3 is TGCGCCAGCAGGGACAACGGGGGTCAGCTTGGGATTCAGTACTTC. It encodes CASRDNGGQLGIQYF.

The chain couples TRBV24-1 to TRBJ2-1; D not resolved. There are 16 residues in the CDR3. The V end lost 2 bases, the J end lost 9 bases, and 19 bases lay between the germline ends. Germline assignment: CDR1 KGHDR and CDR2 SFDVKD. CDR3 sequence: CATSDSTEAPGREQFF. The CDR3 coding sequence is TGTGCCACCAGTGATTCCACAGAAGCCCCCGGACGTGAGCAGTTCTTC.

This chain uses TRBV25-1 with TRBJ2-7; unclear D gene. With 5 bases removed from V and 4 bases from J, the gap between germline ends came to 6 bases. Germline CDR1 and CDR2: MGHDK and SYGVNS. The CDR3 sequence is 11 residues long. CDR3 sequence: CASSTHYEQYF. The CDR3 coding sequence is TGTGCCAGCAGTACACATTACGAGCAGTACTTC.

The chain combines TRBV20-1 with TRBJ2-3; TRBD2 aligns across 9 bases. CDR3 length: 15 amino acids. In germline, CDR1 is DFQATT, CDR2 SNEGSKA (reference sequence). J lost 1 base, V lost 1 base, and 3 bases had no gene match. This CDR3 reads CSARVRTSGTDTQYF. The DNA of the CDR3 is TGCAGTGCTAGAGTGCGGACTAGCGGCACAGATACGCAGTATTTT.

This clonotype has just a few counts. The chain is built from TRBV9 and TRBJ1-6, with a tentative D call TRBD1 (5 bases). The V end lost 3 bases, the J end lost 11 bases, and 15 bases lay between the germline ends. This CDR3 spans 14 amino acids. Germline V gene lookup returns CDR1 SGDLS and CDR2 YYNGEE. CDR3 sequence (DNA): TGTGCCAGCAGCGCAGGTTGGGGGAGCCCACCCCTCCACTTT. Translating it yields CASSAGWGSPPLHF.

The chain uses TRBV3-1 and TRBJ1-5; D is possibly TRBD1 (5 bases). V dropped 5 bases and J dropped 4 bases, with 9 bases sitting between them. The CDR3 is 13 amino acids. Germline V gene sequence: CDR1 LGHDT, CDR2 YNNKEL (reference sequence). The CDR3 here is CASSGTENQPQHF. The CDR3 DNA reads TGTGCCAGCAGCGGGACGGAGAATCAGCCCCAGCATTTT.

This rearrangement joins TRBV10-3 to TRBJ1-2; 7 nucleotides agree with TRBD1. This CDR3 spans 14 amino acids. Germline V gene lookup returns CDR1 ENHRY and CDR2 SYGVKD. Trimming cost V 6 bases and J 7 bases; bases outside gene matches: 11. CDR3 residues: CAISLLQGEAGYTF. The CDR3 region has the DNA TGTGCCATCAGCCTACTGCAGGGGGAAGCTGGCTACACCTTC.

The chain joins TRBV18 to TRBJ1-1; TRBD1 matches 11 bases. The CDR3 has 14 amino acids. J lost 6 bases, V lost 3 bases, and 3 bases had no gene match. The germline V gene encodes CDR1 KGHSH and CDR2 LQKENI. CDR3 residues: CASSPMGQGAEAFF. For the CDR3, the DNA is TGTGCCAGCTCACCCATGGGACAGGGGGCTGAAGCTTTCTTT.

CDR3 nucleotide sequence: TGTGCCAGCAACAACCAGGGGAATGAAAAACTGTTTTTT. As protein: CASNNQGNEKLFF. The gene calls are TRBV9 and TRBJ1-4; D is perhaps TRBD1 (6 bases). In germline, CDR1 is SGDLS, CDR2 YYNGEE. Trimming removed 6 bases from V and 5 bases from J, with 11 bases in between. This CDR3 has 13 residues.

V is TRBV14 and J is TRBJ1-2; the D is unclear. The V and J ends lost 6 bases and 8 bases respectively, with 16 bases between them. This CDR3 spans 13 amino acids. The germline CDR1 and CDR2 sequences are SGHDN and FVKESK. CDR3 nucleotide sequence: TGTGCCAGCAGTCGGGAACCCCGAGGCGGCTACACCTTC. Protein sequence: CASSREPRGGYTF.

This chain links TRBV5-6 with TRBJ2-5; 10 positions agree with TRBD1. Per germline, CDR1 SGHDT and CDR2 YYEEEE. The CDR3 extends over 14 amino acids. Trimming cost V 4 bases and J 5 bases; bases outside gene matches: 5. Written as DNA, the CDR3 is TGTGCCAGCAGCCTGACAGGGGGCGGGGAGACCCAGTACTTC. Translation gives CASSLTGGGETQYF.

The rearrangement uses TRBV12-3 or TRBV12-4 and TRBJ2-1; D might be TRBD2 (6 bases). This CDR3 has 14 amino acids. Trimming shortened V by 11 bases and J by 0 bases, and 14 bases separated the two germline ends. The CDR3 nucleotides read TGTGCCGTGGGGACTCGGAGCTCCTACAATGAGCAGTTCTTC. Protein sequence: CAVGTRSSYNEQFF.

V usage is TRBV4-1 and J usage is TRBJ2-3; TRBD2 agrees at 11 bases. CDR1 MGHRA and CDR2 YSYEKL come from the germline V gene. The CDR3 is made up of 19 amino acids. V shed 0 bases and J 2 bases; nucleotides not matched to a gene: 10. The CDR3 loop is CASSQDILGLAGSTDTQYF. The CDR3 bases are TGCGCCAGCAGCCAAGACATCCTAGGACTAGCGGGCTCCACAGATACGCAGTATTTT.

V usage is TRBV3-1 and J usage is TRBJ2-1; 10 bases fit TRBD1. Trimming at V came to 5 bases and at J to 5 bases, leaving 18 bases not matched to a gene. This CDR3 is 19 amino acids long. The V gene's germline CDR1 is LGHDT and CDR2 YNNKEL (reference sequence). CDR3 nucleotide sequence: TGTGCCAGCAGCGGACCACGGACAGGGGGGACGAGAGCACACAATGAGCAGTTCTTC. It codes for CASSGPRTGGTRAHNEQFF.

CDR3 DNA: TGTGCCAGCAGCCAAGACCGTGGTCCTTACGAGCAGTACTTC. It is translated as CASSQDRGPYEQYF. V usage is TRBV3-1 and J usage is TRBJ2-7; D remains ambiguous. Germline-derived CDR1 and CDR2 are LGHDT and YNNKEL (reference sequence). Trimming left V 0 bases short and J 4 bases short, with 10 bases between. The CDR3 is 14 residues long.

V is TRBV21-1 and J is TRBJ1-5. TRBV21-1 is termed a pseudogene. The length of the CDR3 is 10 residues. In DNA form, the CDR3 reads TGTGCCAGCACCCTAGGGCCCCAGCATTTT. This sequence encodes CASTLGPQHF.

This rearrangement joins TRBV29-1 to TRBJ2-1; D is ambiguous. Germline values: CDR1 SQVTM, CDR2 ANQGSEA. The V and J ends lost 5 bases and 7 bases respectively, with 12 bases between them. The CDR3 contains 12 residues. The CDR3 nucleotides read TGCAGCGTTAGGATACAGCTGAATGAGCAGTTCTTC. Protein: CSVRIQLNEQFF.